These 5 T cell receptor beta chains were sequenced from one sample in a study of blood T cell repertoires in COVID-19. Produced via immunoSEQ multiplex PCR; TCRdb's table is partial and in-frame only. The sample consists of more than 200,000 clones, about 87% of them appearing once. Sequencing was done on a sample of peripheral blood. The receptors were gathered from a woman aged 25 to 39 with COVID-19, enrolled during active disease.

The chain couples TRBV4-2 to TRBJ2-7; perhaps TRBD1 as D (5 bases). Germline V gene lookup returns CDR1 LGHNA and CDR2 YNFKEQ. Trimming took 4 bases from V and 2 from J, leaving 9 bases between them. The CDR3 covers 13 residues. CDR3 sequence reads: CASSPDTTYEQYF. Here the CDR3 DNA reads TGTGCCAGCAGCCCGGACACCACCTACGAGCAGTACTTC.

The chain employs TRBV6-5 and TRBJ1-5, with TRBD1 matching 11 bases. Germline V gene lookup returns CDR1 MNHEY and CDR2 SVGAGI. This CDR3 contains 15 residues. The ends lost 4 bases at V and 4 bases at J; junction bases unmatched: 3. This CDR3 is CASSWDRGGNQPQHF. The CDR3, as DNA: TGTGCCAGCAGTTGGGACAGGGGGGGGAATCAGCCCCAGCATTTT.

This chain links TRBV5-6 with TRBJ2-7; D is ambiguous. Trimming removed 4 bases from V and 4 bases from J, with 6 bases in between. This CDR3 region has 11 residues. Germline V CDR1 and CDR2: SGHDT, YYEEEE. This chain's CDR3 is CASSPPYEQYV. CDR3 nucleotides: TGTGCCAGCAGCCCCCCGTACGAGCAGTACGTC.

The chain employs TRBV4-3 and TRBJ2-3; 10 nucleotides line up with TRBD1. Germline values: CDR1 LGHNA, CDR2 YSLEER. V trimming: 0 bases; J trimming: 0 bases; junction bases outside the gene matches: 3. The CDR3 runs 17 residues. CDR3 region: CASSQDGTGVSTDTQYF. CDR3 sequence (DNA): TGCGCCAGCAGCCAAGATGGGACAGGGGTCAGCACAGATACGCAGTATTTT.

The genes are TRBV20-1 and TRBJ1-2, with 7 nucleotides matching TRBD1. The trim removed 6 bases at V and 7 bases at J, leaving 5 bases unmatched. Per germline, CDR1 DFQATT and CDR2 SNEGSKA (reference sequence). The CDR3 is made up of 11 amino acids. CDR3 sequence: CSAAGQAGYTF. CDR3 DNA sequence: TGCAGTGCGGCAGGACAGGCTGGCTACACCTTC.